This T cell receptor (beta chain) was captured in a study of T cells in Graves' hyperthyroidism and ophthalmopathy. General study results and limits: Most thyroid clonotypes expanded above 0.001 appeared in blood too.

Note on this clonotype: The antigen is undetermined.

RNA transcripts served as the template for amplifying TCR beta CDR3 regions. The HTBI primer set drove a first-round RT-PCR of the TCR CDR3. TCRdb used MiXCR to reprocess the multiplex PCR reads, holding one entry per CDR3 protein. The data contain a few hundred thousand distinct CDR3 sequences, about 43% of them seen just once; the ten biggest clones take up about 7.9%. V was clipped by 6 bases and J by 6 bases, with 5 bases between them. Germline V gene data show CDR1 as SQVTM and CDR2 as ANQGSEA. This CDR3 has 10 residues. J is TRBJ2-2 and V is TRBV29-1; no reliable D call. The source is a young woman with Graves' hyperthyroidism. The sequencing input was peripheral blood or thyroid tissue (not recorded which). Written as DNA, the CDR3 is TGCAGCGTCGTGGCCGGGGAGCTGTTTTTT. Its protein product is CSVVAGELFF.